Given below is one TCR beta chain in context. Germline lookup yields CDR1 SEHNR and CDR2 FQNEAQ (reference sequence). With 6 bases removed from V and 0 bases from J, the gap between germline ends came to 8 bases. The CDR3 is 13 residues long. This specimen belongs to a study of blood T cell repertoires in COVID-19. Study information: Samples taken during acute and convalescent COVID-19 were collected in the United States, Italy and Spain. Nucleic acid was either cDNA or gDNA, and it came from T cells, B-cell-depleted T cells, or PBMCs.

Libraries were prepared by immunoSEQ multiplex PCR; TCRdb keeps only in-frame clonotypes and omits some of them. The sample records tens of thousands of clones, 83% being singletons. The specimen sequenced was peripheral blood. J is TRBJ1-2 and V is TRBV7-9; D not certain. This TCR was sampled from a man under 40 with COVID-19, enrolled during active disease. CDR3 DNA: TGTGCCAGCAGTCCTATTCCTAACTATGGCTACACCTTC. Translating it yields CASSPIPNYGYTF.